Each of the 6 T cell receptor beta chains below was sequenced from the same sample in a study of T cells expressing NK-cell markers. TCRdb re-analyzed the 5' RACE reads; it lists each CDR3 protein once, without DNA. Listed are 500,000 or so distinct CDR3 sequences; under 4.5% falls within the top ten. Sequences were obtained from blood T cells: a sorted CD56 or NKG2C T cell subset, CD4+ or CD8+ T cells, or bulk PBMC T cells (not recorded which). The receptors come from a man younger than 30 in good health.

The J gene is TRBJ2-2, the V gene TRBV29-1; lacking DNA, the TRBD1 call made by TCRdb goes unchecked. Germline loops: CDR1 SQVTM, CDR2 ANQGSEA. The length of the CDR3 is 16 residues. CDR3 sequence: CSVEKGGQGGTGELFF.

This chain uses TRBV4-3 with TRBJ1-3; TCRdb outputs TRBD1, but without DNA this stays unchecked. CDR1 and CDR2 from the germline V gene are LGHNA and YSLEER. This CDR3 is 15 amino acids long. CDR3 in amino acids: CASSQDGRAGNTIYF.

V usage is TRBV20-1 and J usage is TRBJ1-2; TCRdb outputs TRBD1, but without DNA this stays unchecked. Germline loops: CDR1 DFQATT, CDR2 SNEGSKA (reference sequence). This CDR3 is built from 11 residues. CDR3 sequence reads: CSVHRVSGYTF.

This sequence joins TRBV7-8 and TRBJ2-1; absent DNA, TCRdb's TRBD2 call cannot be checked. Per germline, CDR1 SGHVS and CDR2 FQNEAQ. The CDR3 is 15 amino acids. The chain's CDR3 is CASSLELAGHNEQFF.

J is TRBJ2-1 and V is TRBV20-1; TCRdb indicates TRBD2, and absent DNA this call remains unverified. Germline V gives CDR1 DFQATT, CDR2 SNEGSKA (reference sequence). This CDR3 contains 14 residues. The CDR3 is CSATPGLAFNEQFF.

The chain employs TRBV12-3 or TRBV12-4 and TRBJ1-1. The CDR3 runs to 14 residues. The chain's CDR3 is CASSFGVRYTEAFF.